Described below is a single T cell receptor beta chain sequence and its context. The antigen is not known. This sample was included in a study of T cell responses to AZD1222 COVID-19 vaccine. Sequencing was performed with immunoSEQ multiplex PCR; in TCRdb, only in-frame clones are kept and a portion is missing. The sample lists about 110,000 clones, approximately 89% seen once, with 3.1% in the top ten. V gave up 5 bases and J gave up 8 bases, with 21 bases separating them. The CDR3 is 15 residues long. Germline V CDR1 and CDR2: SEHNR, FQNEAQ (reference sequence). The study, taken as a whole, reports: Mostly white British, mostly female donors; authors suggested clonal diversity may be underestimated. The peak T cell response came first, and repertoires were sampled only after it.

This sample comprised peripheral blood, obtained on day 0 of MenACWY control vaccination. The V call is TRBV7-9, the J call TRBJ1-2, with D possibly TRBD1 on 6 matching bases. This receptor was obtained from an adult in good health. CDR3 sequence (DNA): TGTGCCAGCAGCCCGCCTCCGGGGGCCGGAGGGGGCTACACCTTC. It is translated as CASSPPPGAGGGYTF.